This T cell receptor (beta chain) was recovered during a study of cytomegalovirus exposure and HLA in healthy donors. Study-level information: The roughly 120 validation repertoires, a later analysis reported, used the same platform as the 666 first-cohort repertoires. General study results and limits: Many donors carried some public TCRs, although rarity characterized most TCR sequences.

Some clones are missing from TCRdb's copy, which holds only in-frame ones; the method was immunoSEQ multiplex PCR. The table records under 300,000 clones, approximately 86% of them present only once. Germline V gene data show CDR1 as MDHEN and CDR2 as SYDVKM. CDR3 length: 18 residues. V trimming: 4 bases; J trimming: 1 base; junction bases outside the gene matches: 8. A note on this clone: The antigen remains undetermined.

The donors were in the roughly 130-subject validation cohort, distinct from the approximately 700-subject first cohort. The genes are TRBV28 and TRBJ2-3, with 13 positions matching TRBD2. This sequence was found in a woman aged 18-29 years in good health and CMV-seronegative. Sequenced material: PBMCs. In nucleotides, the CDR3 is TGTGCCAGCAGTTACCCCCTGGGACTAGCGGGGCGCACAGATACGCAGTATTTT. This sequence encodes CASSYPLGLAGRTDTQYF.